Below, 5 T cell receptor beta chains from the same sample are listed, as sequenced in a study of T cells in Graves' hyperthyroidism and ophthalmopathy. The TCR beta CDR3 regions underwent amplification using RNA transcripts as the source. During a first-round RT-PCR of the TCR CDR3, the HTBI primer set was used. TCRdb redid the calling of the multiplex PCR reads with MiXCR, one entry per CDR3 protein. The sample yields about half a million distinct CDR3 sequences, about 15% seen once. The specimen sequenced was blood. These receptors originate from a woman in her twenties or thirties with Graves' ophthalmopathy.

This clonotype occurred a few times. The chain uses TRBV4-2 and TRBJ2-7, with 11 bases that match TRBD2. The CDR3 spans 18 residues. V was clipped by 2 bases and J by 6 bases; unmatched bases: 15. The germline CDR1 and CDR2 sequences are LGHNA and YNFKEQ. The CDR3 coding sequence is TGTGCCAGCAGCCAATACAGGGGGCTTAGCGGGAGGGCTGGCGAGCAGTACTTC. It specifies CASSQYRGLSGRAGEQYF.

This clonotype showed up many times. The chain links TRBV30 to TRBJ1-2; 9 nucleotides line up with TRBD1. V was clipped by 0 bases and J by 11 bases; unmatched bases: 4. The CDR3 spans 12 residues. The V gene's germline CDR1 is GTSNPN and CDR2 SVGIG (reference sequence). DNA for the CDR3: TGTGCCTGGAGTGTGGGGACAGGGAGATACACCTTC. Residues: CAWSVGTGRYTF.

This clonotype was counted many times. CDR3 in DNA: TGTGCCAGCAGTTTACTCCCGGACAGGGAAGGAAAGGAGCAGTACTTC. This sequence encodes CASSLLPDREGKEQYF. The chain recombines TRBV27 with TRBJ2-7, with 8 positions matching TRBD1. CDR1 and CDR2 from the germline V gene are MNHEY and SMNVEV (reference sequence). Trimming cost V 2 bases and J 7 bases; bases outside gene matches: 13. The CDR3 totals 16 residues.

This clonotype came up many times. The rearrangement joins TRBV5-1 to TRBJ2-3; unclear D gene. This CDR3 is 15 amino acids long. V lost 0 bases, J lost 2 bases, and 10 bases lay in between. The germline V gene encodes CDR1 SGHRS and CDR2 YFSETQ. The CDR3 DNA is TGCGCCAGCAGCTTGGTTGGCGACTCCACAGATACGCAGTATTTT. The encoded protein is CASSLVGDSTDTQYF. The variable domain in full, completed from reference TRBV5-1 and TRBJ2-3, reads KAGVTQTPRYLIKTRGQQVTLSCSPISGHRSVSWYQQTPGQGLQFLFEYFSETQRNKGNFPGRFSGRQFSNSRSEMNVSTLELGDSALYLCASSLVGDSTDTQYFGPGTRLTVL.

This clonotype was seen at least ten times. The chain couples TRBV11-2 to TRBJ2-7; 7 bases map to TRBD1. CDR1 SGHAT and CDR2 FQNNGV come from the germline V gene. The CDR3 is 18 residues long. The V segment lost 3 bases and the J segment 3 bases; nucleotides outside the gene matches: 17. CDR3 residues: CASSLIRDRRGKNYEQYF. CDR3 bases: TGTGCCAGCAGCTTGATAAGGGACAGACGGGGCAAAAACTACGAGCAGTACTTC.